The 12 T cell receptor beta chains in this list originate from one sample, sequenced in a study of T cells in Graves' hyperthyroidism and ophthalmopathy. RNA transcripts were the template for amplifying TCR beta CDR3 regions. Using the HTBI primer set, a first-round RT-PCR was run on the TCR CDR3. From the multiplex PCR reads, TCRdb called clonotypes with MiXCR, one entry per CDR3 protein. Here the sample spans tens of thousands of distinct CDR3 sequences, around half being singletons. Sequencing used peripheral blood or thyroid tissue (not recorded which). These receptors all come from a woman aged 45-65 years with Graves' hyperthyroidism.

This clonotype is labeled as medium-sized. The gene calls are TRBV7-9 and TRBJ1-1; D is uncertain. The germline gives CDR1 SEHNR, CDR2 FQNEAQ (reference sequence). V lost 6 bases, J lost 1 base, and 9 bases lay in between. The CDR3 runs to 13 residues. CDR3 DNA sequence: TGTGCCAGCAGTAATCAGGCGAACACTGAAGCTTTCTTT. Protein: CASSNQANTEAFF. The entire variable domain, with the rest obtained from reference TRBV7-9 and TRBJ1-1, is as follows: DTGVSQNPRHKITKRGQNVTFRCDPISEHNRLYWYRQTLGQGPEFLTYFQNEAQLEKSRLLSDRFSAERPKGSFSTLEIQRTEQGDSAMYLCASSNQANTEAFFGQGTRLTVV.

This clonotype was picked up one time. CDR3 amino acids: CASSGRVTEAFF. The CDR3 DNA is TGTGCCAGCAGCGGCAGGGTGACTGAAGCTTTCTTT. This chain joins TRBV7-3 and TRBJ1-1; a possible D gene is TRBD1 (5 bases). Trimming took 5 bases from V and 5 from J, leaving 9 bases between them. The CDR3 consists of 12 residues. Germline assignment: CDR1 SGHTA and CDR2 FQGTGA.

This chain links TRBV7-3 with TRBJ2-7; a weak D match, TRBD2 (6 bases). From germline, CDR1 is SGHTA and CDR2 FQGTGA. This CDR3 contains 14 residues. Between the trimmed V and J ends, which lost 0 bases and 2 bases, there was a span of 8 bases. The CDR3 sequence: CASSLTGGAYEQYF. The CDR3 region has the DNA TGTGCCAGCAGCTTAACGGGGGGAGCCTACGAGCAGTACTTC.

V is TRBV20-1 and J is TRBJ2-7; TRBD2 agrees at 15 bases. CDR3 length: 17 residues. The trim removed 4 bases at V and 5 bases at J, leaving 12 bases unmatched. In germline, CDR1 is DFQATT, CDR2 SNEGSKA (reference sequence). The CDR3: CSAIAGTSGRFGHEQYF. The DNA for the CDR3 is TGCAGTGCTATTGCCGGGACTAGCGGGAGGTTTGGGCACGAGCAGTACTTC.

A note on this clonotype: Without the conserved terminal phenylalanine or tryptophan, this CDR3 likely stems from a read error. The chain is built from TRBV12-3 or TRBV12-4 and TRBJ2-5, with 7 bases matching TRBD1. Losses at the gene ends were 6 bases for V and 2 bases for J; bases not matched to a gene: 12. The CDR3 contains 16 residues. DNA of the CDR3: TGTGCCAGCAGCGGACAGGTTCCCGGGACACAAGAGACCCAGTACCTC. This translates into CASSGQVPGTQETQYL.

This clonotype was counted once. This chain links TRBV20-1 with TRBJ1-5; tentative D call: TRBD1 (5 bases). Deletions cut 6 bases from V and 5 bases from J, with 29 bases between. The germline gives CDR1 DFQATT, CDR2 SNEGSKA (reference sequence). There are 18 residues in the CDR3. The CDR3 is CSATGTSGRPGRDQPQHF. The DNA of the CDR3 is TGCAGTGCAACCGGGACTAGCGGGAGGCCCGGGAGGGATCAGCCCCAGCATTTT.

The chain combines TRBV7-3 with TRBJ2-5; TRBD2 agrees at 11 bases. Per germline, CDR1 SGHTA and CDR2 FQGTGA. J was trimmed by 3 bases and V by 5 bases; bases with no gene match: 5. CDR3 size: 15 residues. The CDR3: CASSPTGLAEETQYF. The DNA for the CDR3 is TGTGCCAGCAGCCCCACGGGACTAGCGGAAGAGACCCAGTACTTC.

In this sample, this clonotype turned up many times. The V and J genes are TRBV28 and TRBJ2-7; 10 bases are shared with TRBD2. Germline V gives CDR1 MDHEN, CDR2 SYDVKM. This CDR3 is built from 15 residues. V was pared by 5 bases and J by 3 bases, with 7 bases of the junction left unmatched. The CDR3 sequence is CASSQSGRALYEQYF. In DNA form, the CDR3 reads TGTGCCAGCAGTCAAAGCGGGAGGGCCCTCTACGAGCAGTACTTC.

The V and J genes are TRBV10-3 and TRBJ2-7; 11 bases fit TRBD2. The CDR3 totals 16 residues. Germline CDR1 is ENHRY and CDR2 is SYGVKD. V lost 0 bases, J lost 1 base, and 2 bases stayed unmatched. CDR3 sequence (DNA): TGTGCCATCAGTGAGTCGCGACTAGCGGGATCCTACGAGCAGTACTTC. Protein sequence: CAISESRLAGSYEQYF.

This clonotype was seen ten or more times. The chain has TRBV27 and TRBJ1-6; D might be TRBD1 (5 bases). This CDR3 region has 13 residues. The germline CDR1 and CDR2 sequences are MNHEY and SMNVEV (reference sequence). V was shortened by 6 bases and J by 10 bases, with 13 bases between the two germline ends. The CDR3 reads CASRGTNASPLHF. CDR3 nucleotides: TGTGCCAGCAGGGGGACGAATGCCTCACCCCTCCACTTT.

The chain employs TRBV7-9 and TRBJ2-7; 7 bases map to TRBD1. Per the germline V gene, CDR1 is SEHNR and CDR2 is FQNEAQ (reference sequence). CDR3 length: 13 amino acids. V was clipped by 4 bases and J by 5 bases; unmatched bases: 5. The DNA of the CDR3 is TGTGCCAGCAGCTCGACAGGGCTCCACGAGCAGTACTTC. Residues: CASSSTGLHEQYF.

In this sample, this clonotype turned up a few times. This chain connects TRBV6-1 to TRBJ2-5; 9 bases agree with TRBD1. There are 17 residues in the CDR3. In germline, CDR1 is MNHNS, CDR2 SASEGT. V was pared by 4 bases and J by 0 bases, with 9 bases of the junction left unmatched. CDR3 sequence reads: CASSVEMTGGYQETQYF. CDR3 sequence (DNA): TGTGCCAGCAGTGTAGAAATGACAGGGGGATACCAAGAGACCCAGTACTTC.